Following are 8 T cell receptor beta chains from one sample sequenced in a study of blood T cell repertoires in COVID-19. TCRdb's table, derived via immunoSEQ multiplex PCR, lists solely in-frame clones and lacks some. Here the sample spans 300,000 to 500,000 clones, nearly 90% being singletons. Sequencing input: PBMCs or T cells enriched from blood (not recorded which). These receptors were obtained from a woman between 35 and 50 years old with acute COVID-19.

V is TRBV5-1 and J is TRBJ2-2; D might be TRBD1 (6 bases). V dropped 0 bases and J dropped 7 bases, with 16 bases sitting between them. The CDR3 consists of 16 residues. Germline V lookup: CDR1 SGHRS, CDR2 YFSETQ. In DNA form, the CDR3 reads TGCGCCAGCAGCTTGGGGGTCCAGGGGCCGAGCGGGGAGCTGTTTTTT. Protein: CASSLGVQGPSGELFF. Filled out from reference TRBV5-1 and TRBJ2-2, the complete variable domain reads KAGVTQTPRYLIKTRGQQVTLSCSPISGHRSVSWYQQTPGQGLQFLFEYFSETQRNKGNFPGRFSGRQFSNSRSEMNVSTLELGDSALYLCASSLGVQGPSGELFFGEGSRLTVL.

This clone was recorded once. The V call is TRBV6-5, the J call TRBJ2-3; TRBD2 might be the D (5 bases). Trimming shortened V by 6 bases and J by 1 base, and 8 bases separated the two germline ends. This CDR3 has 13 residues. Germline lookup yields CDR1 MNHEY and CDR2 SVGAGI. In DNA, the CDR3 is TGTGCCAGCAGAGCCGGGGGCACAGATACGCAGTATTTT. It is translated as CASRAGGTDTQYF.

The chain couples TRBV6-5 to TRBJ1-4, with TRBD1 matching over 8 bases. Germline assignment: CDR1 MNHEY and CDR2 SVGAGI. CDR3 length: 13 amino acids. Trimming cost V 7 bases and J 8 bases; bases outside gene matches: 6. CDR3 loop: CASKDRAEEKLFF. The CDR3 bases are TGTGCCAGCAAGGACAGGGCGGAAGAAAAACTGTTTTTT.

The V gene is TRBV5-8, the J gene TRBJ1-2; 9 positions agree with TRBD1. In germline, CDR1 is SGHTS, CDR2 YDEGEE. The CDR3 is made up of 15 amino acids. Trimming removed 4 bases from V and 2 bases from J; junction bases left unmatched: 6. The CDR3 sequence is CASSQVDRGNYGYTF. The CDR3 coding sequence is TGTGCCAGCAGCCAAGTTGACAGGGGGAACTATGGCTACACCTTC.

The gene calls are TRBV7-8 and TRBJ1-2; a weak D match, TRBD1 (5 bases). V was cut by 0 bases and J by 6 bases, with 14 bases left in between. The CDR3 covers 15 residues. The germline V gene encodes CDR1 SGHVS and CDR2 FQNEAQ. The CDR3 here is CASSLALIGGDGYTF. CDR3 DNA sequence: TGTGCCAGCAGCTTAGCGTTGATCGGGGGGGATGGCTACACCTTC.

This CDR3 reads CASSRGQGSTEAFF. Written as DNA, the CDR3 is TGTGCCAGTAGTAGGGGACAGGGAAGCACTGAAGCTTTCTTT. V gene TRBV19 combines with J gene TRBJ1-1; the match to TRBD1 covers 9 bases. This CDR3 is 14 amino acids long. Germline V CDR1 and CDR2: LNHDA, SQIVND (reference sequence). The V and J ends lost 4 bases and 4 bases, in that order; junction bases with no gene match: 4.

This rearrangement joins TRBV27 to TRBJ1-3; 7 positions match TRBD1. The CDR3 runs to 14 residues. The ends lost 6 bases at V and 2 bases at J; junction bases unmatched: 4. Germline V gene data show CDR1 as MNHEY and CDR2 as SMNVEV (reference sequence). The DNA of the CDR3 is TGTGCCAGCAGCGATCAGGGGGCTGGAAACACCATATATTTT. It translates to CASSDQGAGNTIYF.

The chain couples TRBV19 to TRBJ1-5, with D tentatively TRBD1 (6 bases). The CDR3 sequence is 16 residues long. Germline loops: CDR1 LNHDA, CDR2 SQIVND (reference sequence). Trimming stripped 3 bases from V and 3 bases from J, with 15 bases between. The CDR3, as DNA: TGTGCCAGTAGTATTTCAGGACAGCTACTCAATCAGCCCCAGCATTTT. Amino acid sequence: CASSISGQLLNQPQHF.